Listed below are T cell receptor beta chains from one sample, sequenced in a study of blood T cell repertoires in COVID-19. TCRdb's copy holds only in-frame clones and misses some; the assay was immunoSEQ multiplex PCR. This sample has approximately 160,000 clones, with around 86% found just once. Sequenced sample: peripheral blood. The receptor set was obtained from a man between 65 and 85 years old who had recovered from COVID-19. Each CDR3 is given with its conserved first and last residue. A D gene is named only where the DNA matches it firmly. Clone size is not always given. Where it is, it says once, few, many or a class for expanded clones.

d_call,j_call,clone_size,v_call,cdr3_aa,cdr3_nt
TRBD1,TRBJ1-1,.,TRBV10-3,CAISEFGQEDTEAFF,TGTGCCATCAGTGAGTTTGGACAGGAGGACACTGAAGCTTTCTTT
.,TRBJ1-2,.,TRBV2,CASSEAQQGSGYTF,TGTGCCAGCAGTGAAGCTCAGCAGGGGAGTGGCTACACCTTC
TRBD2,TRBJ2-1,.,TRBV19,CATSTSGSVYEQFF,TGTGCCACTTCAACTAGCGGGAGTGTCTATGAGCAGTTCTTC
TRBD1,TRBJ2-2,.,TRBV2,CATSLRGTGSGGELFF,TGTGCCACATCCTTAAGGGGGACAGGGTCCGGCGGGGAGCTGTTTTTT
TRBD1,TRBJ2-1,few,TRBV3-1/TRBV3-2,CASSQVRDRGWDEQFF,TGTGCCAGCAGCCAGGTCCGGGACAGGGGTTGGGATGAGCAGTTCTTC
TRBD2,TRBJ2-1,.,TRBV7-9,CASSLIGLANNEQFF,TGTGCCAGCAGCTTAATAGGACTAGCGAACAATGAGCAGTTCTTC
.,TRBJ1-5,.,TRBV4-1,CASSQGGQSNQPQHF,TGCGCCAGCAGCCAAGGGGGGCAGAGCAATCAGCCCCAGCATTTT
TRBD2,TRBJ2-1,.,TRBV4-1,CASSQSVTSGSLQEQFF,TGCGCCAGCAGCCAATCCGTGACTAGCGGGAGCCTCCAGGAGCAGTTCTTC
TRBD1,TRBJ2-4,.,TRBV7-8,CASSPRTGGSMYIQYF,TGTGCCAGCAGCCCGCGGACAGGGGGCTCGATGTACATTCAGTACTTC
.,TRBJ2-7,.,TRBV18,CASSPSTWQVDHEQYF,TGTGCCAGCTCACCATCGACCTGGCAGGTTGACCACGAGCAGTACTTC
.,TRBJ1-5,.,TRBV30,CAWSPGHDNQPQHF,TGTGCCTGGAGTCCGGGACACGACAATCAGCCCCAGCATTTT
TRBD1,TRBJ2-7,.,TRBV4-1,CASSRTQGSSEQYF,TGCGCCAGCAGCCGAACACAGGGGTCTTCCGAGCAGTACTTC
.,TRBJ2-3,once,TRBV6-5,CASSPLGRSTDTQYF,TGTGCCAGCAGCCCCCTGGGGCGAAGCACAGATACGCAGTATTTT
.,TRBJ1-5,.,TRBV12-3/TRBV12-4,CASSPGQQPQHF,TGTGCCAGCAGTCCCGGACAGCAGCCCCAGCATTTT
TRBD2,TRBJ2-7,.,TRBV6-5,CASRPLAGGPEQYF,TGTGCCAGCAGGCCCCTAGCGGGAGGGCCCGAGCAGTACTTC
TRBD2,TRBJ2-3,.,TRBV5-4,CAGKKAGIPTDTQYF,TGTGCCGGAAAGAAAGCGGGAATCCCCACAGATACGCAGTATTTT
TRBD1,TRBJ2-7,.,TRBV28,CASTSGTGPYEQYF,TGTGCCAGCACCTCCGGGACAGGACCCTACGAGCAGTACTTC
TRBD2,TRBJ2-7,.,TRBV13,CASSLYRTSGRGRNEQYF,TGTGCCAGCAGCTTATACAGGACTAGCGGGAGGGGTAGAAACGAGCAGTACTTC
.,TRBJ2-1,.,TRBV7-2,CASSLAGDSSYNEQFF,TGTGCCAGCAGCTTAGCGGGAGATTCCTCCTACAATGAGCAGTTCTTC
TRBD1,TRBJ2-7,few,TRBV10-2,CASRETTGAYEQYF,TGCGCCAGCAGAGAAACGACAGGGGCCTACGAGCAGTACTTC
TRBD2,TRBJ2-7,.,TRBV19,CASSIGGTSGSYEQYF,TGTGCCAGTAGTATAGGAGGGACTAGCGGGAGCTACGAGCAGTACTTC
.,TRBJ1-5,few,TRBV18,CASSGTGRLGNQPQHF,TGTGCCAGCTCGGGAACAGGGCGATTGGGCAATCAGCCCCAGCATTTT
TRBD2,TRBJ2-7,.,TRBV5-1,CASSATSQEPEQYF,TGCGCCAGCAGCGCGACTAGCCAGGAGCCCGAGCAGTACTTC
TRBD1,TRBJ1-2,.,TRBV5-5,CASRSGQGAGGYTF,TGTGCCAGCAGATCGGGACAGGGGGCCGGTGGCTACACCTTC
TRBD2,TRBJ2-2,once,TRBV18,CASSPPSSGTTGELFF,TGTGCCAGCTCACCACCTTCTAGCGGGACAACCGGGGAGCTGTTTTTT
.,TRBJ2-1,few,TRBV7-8,CASSLVSTVGYNEQFF,TGTGCCAGCAGCTTAGTCTCGACAGTAGGATACAATGAGCAGTTCTTC
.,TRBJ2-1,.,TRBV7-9,CASSSSLGRDNDEQFF,TGTGCCAGCAGCTCCTCTCTCGGGAGAGACAACGATGAGCAGTTCTTC
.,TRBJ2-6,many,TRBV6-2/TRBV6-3,CASSYSIEEAGSGANVLTF,TGTGCCAGCAGTTACTCGATTGAGGAGGCGGGATCTGGGGCCAACGTCCTGACTTTC
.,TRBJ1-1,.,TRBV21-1,CASSILYRVGGAFF,TGTGCCAGCAGCATCCTTTACAGGGTAGGAGGAGCTTTCTTT
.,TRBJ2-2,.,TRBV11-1,CASSLDLQSGTGELFF,TGTGCCAGCAGCTTAGATTTGCAGTCGGGCACCGGGGAGCTGTTTTTT
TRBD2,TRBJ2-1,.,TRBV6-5,CASSPQRGSYNEQFF,TGTGCCAGCAGTCCCCAGCGGGGTTCCTACAATGAGCAGTTCTTC
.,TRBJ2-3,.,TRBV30,CAWSAGFNTDTQYF,TGTGCCTGGAGTGCCGGGTTTAACACAGATACGCAGTATTTT
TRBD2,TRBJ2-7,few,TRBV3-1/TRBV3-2,CASSQETSGRDKQYF,TGTGCCAGCAGCCAAGAGACTAGCGGGAGGGATAAGCAGTACTTC
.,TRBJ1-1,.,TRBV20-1,CRGSRGTEAFF,TGCAGAGGTTCCCGGGGCACTGAAGCTTTCTTT
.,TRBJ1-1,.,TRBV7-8,CASSLGGRYAEAFF,TGTGCCAGCAGCCTCGGGGGTAGGTACGCTGAAGCTTTCTTT
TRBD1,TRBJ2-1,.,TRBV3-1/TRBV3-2,CASSPGTGPYNEQFF,TGTGCCAGCAGCCCCGGGACAGGACCATACAATGAGCAGTTCTTC
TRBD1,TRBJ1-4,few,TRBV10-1,CASSSGQGSVVPNEKLFF,TGCGCCAGCAGTTCGGGACAGGGGAGCGTAGTCCCTAATGAAAAACTGTTTTTT
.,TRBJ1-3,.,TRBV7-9,CASSLDITIYF,TGTGCCAGCAGCTTAGATATTACCATATATTTT
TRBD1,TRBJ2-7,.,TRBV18,CASSPRPDRGYGQYF,TGTGCCAGCTCACCTCGGCCGGACAGGGGGTATGGGCAGTACTTC
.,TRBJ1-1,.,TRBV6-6,CASSYSEPNTEAFF,TGTGCCAGCAGTTACTCCGAGCCCAACACTGAAGCTTTCTTT
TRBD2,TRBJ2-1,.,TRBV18,CASSPPSGTYNEQFF,TGTGCCAGCTCACCACCAAGCGGGACCTACAATGAGCAGTTCTTC
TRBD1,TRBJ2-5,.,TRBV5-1,CASSSTGTKETQYF,TGCGCCAGCAGCTCGACAGGGACGAAAGAGACCCAGTACTTC
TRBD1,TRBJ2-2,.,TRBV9,CASSTFSGGAFFGELFF,TGTGCCAGCAGCACCTTTTCAGGGGGCGCGTTCTTCGGGGAGCTGTTTTTT
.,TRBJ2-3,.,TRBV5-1,CASSLEGAQYF,TGCGCCAGCAGCTTGGAGGGGGCGCAGTATTTT
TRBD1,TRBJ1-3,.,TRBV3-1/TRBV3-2,CASSPPTGTGVNTIYF,TGTGCCAGCAGCCCTCCGACCGGGACAGGGGTAAACACCATATATTTT
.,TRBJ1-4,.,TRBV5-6,CASSEGVGEKLFF,TGTGCCAGCAGCGAGGGGGTCGGTGAAAAACTGTTTTTT
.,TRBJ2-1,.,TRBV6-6,CASSDAGDTEQFF,TGTGCCAGCAGTGACGCAGGGGACACCGAGCAGTTCTTC
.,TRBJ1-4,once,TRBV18,CASSPSQNEKLFF,TGTGCCAGCTCCCCTTCCCAGAATGAAAAACTGTTTTTT
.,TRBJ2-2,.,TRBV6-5,CASTRERQGRLFF,TGTGCCAGCACCCGCGAGAGGCAGGGGAGGCTGTTTTTT
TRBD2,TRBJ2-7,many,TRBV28,CASATSTGLAGGPSYEQYF,TGTGCCAGCGCCACCTCAACGGGACTAGCGGGAGGCCCCTCCTACGAGCAGTACTTC
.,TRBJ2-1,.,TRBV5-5,CASSLATSSYNEQFF,TGTGCCAGCAGCTTGGCTACTAGCTCCTACAATGAGCAGTTCTTC
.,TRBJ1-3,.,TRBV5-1,CASSPQLAGNTIYF,TGCGCCAGCAGCCCACAGTTAGCTGGAAACACCATATATTTT
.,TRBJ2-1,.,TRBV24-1,CATSDEEMNEQFF,TGTGCCACCAGTGACGAGGAAATGAATGAGCAGTTCTTC
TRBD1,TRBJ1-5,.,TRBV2,CASSTQGTGVYSNQPQHF,TGTGCCAGCAGTACCCAGGGGACAGGGGTTTATAGCAATCAGCCCCAGCATTTT
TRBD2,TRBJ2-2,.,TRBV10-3,CAAGGSGRANTGELFF,TGTGCCGCCGGGGGTAGCGGGAGGGCCAACACCGGGGAGCTGTTTTTT
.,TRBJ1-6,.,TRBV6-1,CASSPTAYNSPLHF,TGTGCCAGCAGTCCGACAGCTTATAATTCACCCCTCCACTTT
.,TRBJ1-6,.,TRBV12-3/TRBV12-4,CASSRSDNTPLHF,TGTGCCAGCAGCCGATCAGACAATACACCCCTCCACTTT
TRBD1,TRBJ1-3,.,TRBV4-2,CASSQVTGVGNTIYF,TGTGCCAGCAGCCAGGTAACAGGGGTTGGAAACACCATATATTTT